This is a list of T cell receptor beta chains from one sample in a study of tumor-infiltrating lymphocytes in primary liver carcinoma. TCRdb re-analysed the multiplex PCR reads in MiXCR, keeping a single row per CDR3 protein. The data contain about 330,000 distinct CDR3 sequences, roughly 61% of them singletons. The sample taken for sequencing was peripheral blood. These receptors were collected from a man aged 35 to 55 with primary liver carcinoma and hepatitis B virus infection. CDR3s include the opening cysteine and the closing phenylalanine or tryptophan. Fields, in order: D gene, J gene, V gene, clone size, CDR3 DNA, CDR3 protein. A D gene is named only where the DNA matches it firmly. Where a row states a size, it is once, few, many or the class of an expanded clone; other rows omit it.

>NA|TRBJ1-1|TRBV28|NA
TGTGCCAACACCTCCTCCTTCGGCAAGGGGGACGCTTTCTTT
CANTSSFGKGDAFF
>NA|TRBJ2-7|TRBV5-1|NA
TGCGCCAGCAGCAGCGACGCCCCCTACGAGCAGTACTTC
CASSSDAPYEQYF
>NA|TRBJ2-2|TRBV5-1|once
TGCGCCAGCAGCTTGGTAATGGGGGACACCGGGGAGCTGTTTTTT
CASSLVMGDTGELFF
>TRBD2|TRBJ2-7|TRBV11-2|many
TGTGCCAGCAGCTTAACTAGCGGAAAATCCTACGAGCAGTACTTC
CASSLTSGKSYEQYF
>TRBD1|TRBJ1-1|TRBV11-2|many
TGTGCCAGCAGCTCCCGACAGGGCCTGAACACTGAAGCTTTCTTT
CASSSRQGLNTEAFF
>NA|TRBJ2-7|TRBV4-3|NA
TGCGCCAGCAGCCAAGATCTGCCCTACGAGCAGTACTTC
CASSQDLPYEQYF
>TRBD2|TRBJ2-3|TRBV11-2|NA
TGTGCCAGCAGCTTCACTAGCGGGAATCCTGGCACAGATACGCAATATTTT
CASSFTSGNPGTDTQYF
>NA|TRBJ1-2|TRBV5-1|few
TGCGCCAGCAGCTTCGAAGGGAACTATGGCTACACCTTC
CASSFEGNYGYTF
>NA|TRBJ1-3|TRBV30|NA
TGTGCTTGGAGTAGGTGGGGGGGCGCGGCTGGAAACACCATATATTTT
CAWSRWGGAAGNTIYF
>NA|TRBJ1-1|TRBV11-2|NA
TGTACCAGCAGCTTAGAGGGGGGCACTGAAGCTGTCTTT
CTSSLEGGTEAVF
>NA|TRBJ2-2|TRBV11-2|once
TGTGCCAGCAGCTACGGGGCAGGCTATAACACCGGGGAGCTGTTTTTT
CASSYGAGYNTGELFF
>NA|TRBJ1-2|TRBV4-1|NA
TGCGCCAGCAGCCAACTCTCGAGCGGAGGTAACTATGGCTACACCTTC
CASSQLSSGGNYGYTF
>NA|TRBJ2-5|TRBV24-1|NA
TGTGCCACCAGTGATAGCGTCGGGGCGCCTCAAGAGACCCAGTACTTC
CATSDSVGAPQETQYF
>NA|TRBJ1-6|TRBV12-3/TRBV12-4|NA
TGTACCAGCAGTTTGAATTCGCCCTTCCACTTT
CTSSLNSPFHF